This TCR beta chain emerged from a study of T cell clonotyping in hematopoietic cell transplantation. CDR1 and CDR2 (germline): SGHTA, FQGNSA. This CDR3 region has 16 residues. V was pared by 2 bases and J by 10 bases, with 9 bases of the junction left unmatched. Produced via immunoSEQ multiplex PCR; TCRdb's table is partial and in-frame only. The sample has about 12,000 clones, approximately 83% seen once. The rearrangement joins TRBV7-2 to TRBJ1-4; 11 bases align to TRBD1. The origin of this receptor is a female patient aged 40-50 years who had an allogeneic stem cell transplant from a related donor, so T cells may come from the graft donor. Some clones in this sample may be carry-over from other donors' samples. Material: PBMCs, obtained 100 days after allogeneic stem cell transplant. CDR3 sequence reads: CASSLTPGQGGGKLFF. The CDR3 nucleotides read TGTGCCAGCAGCTTAACCCCGGGACAGGGGGGTGGAAAACTGTTTTTT.